The T cell receptor beta chain under discussion was sequenced for a study of T cell repertoires in cytomegalovirus infection. Study at large: Use of recently identified HLA-C-restricted and well-studied HLA-B-restricted CMV epitopes was part of the study. Public TCR beta signatures provided an indication of both CMV infection and a matching HLA type. Study results and limitations: Summed frequency of shared TCR beta families picked out CMV carriers who also had the relevant HLA. CMV-specific TCR beta clonotypes restricted by HLA-C were the ones dominating the ex vivo response.

TCRdb itself ran the reads through MiXCR, one entry per CDR3 protein. Among about 830,000 distinct CDR3 sequences listed, 32% were seen once. This clonotype appeared a few times. What it binds is not known. The material was cultured CD8+ T cells from PBMCs, obtained from culture after CMV antigen stimulation. The sequence came from a human donor in good health (CMV status not recorded). Some clones in this sample may be carry-over from other donors' samples.

The CDR3 loop reads CASSLSLGSYEQYF. In nucleotides, the CDR3 is TGTGCCAGCAGCTTAAGTCTTGGCAGCTACGAGCAGTACTTC. J is TRBJ2-7 and V is TRBV7-6; D is undetermined. Trimming stripped 2 bases from V and 3 bases from J, with 11 bases between. CDR3 length: 14 amino acids. Looked up from germline, CDR1 is SGHVS and CDR2 is FNYEAQ.